This T cell receptor beta chain originates from a study of T cell responses to AZD1222 COVID-19 vaccine. As to this clone: Its antigen is as yet unknown.

The study, taken as a whole, reports: Distributed over spike, vaccine-associated CD4 TCRs predominated at 160-218 and 743-854. Just six people given AZD1222 tested seropositive at baseline.

Per the germline V gene, CDR1 is MRHNA and CDR2 is SNTAGT. The CDR3 spans 13 residues. The V end lost 6 bases, the J end lost 5 bases, and 12 bases lay between the germline ends. The table came from immunoSEQ multiplex PCR; TCRdb's copy has only in-frame clones and leaves some out. The data contain around 140,000 clones, roughly 91% of them singletons. J is TRBJ2-3 and V is TRBV6-4; D is uncertain. The TCR originated in an adult in good health. Sequenced material: peripheral blood, taken on day 0 of AZD1222 vaccination. The CDR3 DNA follows: TGTGCCAGCAGCCCTGCCGAGCAAGATACGCAGTATTTT. This sequence encodes CASSPAEQDTQYF.